Sequencing of this T cell receptor beta chain was carried out in a study of T cell responses to AZD1222 COVID-19 vaccine. Data came from immunoSEQ multiplex PCR; TCRdb stores just in-frame clones and leaves some out. The table shows 100,000 to 150,000 clones, with approximately 88% occurring only once. V trimming: 2 bases; J trimming: 3 bases; junction bases outside the gene matches: 4. The germline V gene encodes CDR1 GTSNPN and CDR2 SVGIG (reference sequence). The CDR3 runs to 14 residues. Study findings and constraints: Mapped onto spike, vaccine-associated CD4 TCRs spanned it and were dominant at 160-218 and 743-854.

Comment on this clone: Its antigen is still unknown.

The source of this sequence is an adult in good health. The J gene is TRBJ2-3, the V gene TRBV30; 8 bases fit TRBD2. Sample: peripheral blood, taken on day 0 of AZD1222 vaccination. CDR3 nucleotides: TGTGCCTGGAGTTCTGGCGGGGGGACAGATACGCAGTATTTT. Encoded protein: CAWSSGGGTDTQYF.